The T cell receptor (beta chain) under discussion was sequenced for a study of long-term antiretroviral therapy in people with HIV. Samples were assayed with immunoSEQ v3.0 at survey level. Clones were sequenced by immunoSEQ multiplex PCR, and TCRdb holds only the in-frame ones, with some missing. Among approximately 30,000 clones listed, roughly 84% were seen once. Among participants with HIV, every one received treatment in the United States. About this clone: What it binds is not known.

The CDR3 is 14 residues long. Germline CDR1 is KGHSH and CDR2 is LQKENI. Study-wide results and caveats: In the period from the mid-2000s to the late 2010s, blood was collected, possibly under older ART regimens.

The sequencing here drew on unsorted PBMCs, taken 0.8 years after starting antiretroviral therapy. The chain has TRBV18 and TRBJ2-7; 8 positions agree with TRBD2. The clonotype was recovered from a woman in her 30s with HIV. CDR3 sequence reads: CAGSPQRGLPEQYV. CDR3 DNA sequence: TGTGCCGGCTCACCGCAGCGGGGGCTGCCCGAGCAGTACGTC.